The 23 T cell receptor beta chains listed next were all sequenced from one sample in a study of T cell repertoires in cytomegalovirus infection. These receptors lack a known antigen. MiXCR, run by TCRdb on the reads, gives a single entry per CDR3 protein. The sample contains some 500,000 distinct CDR3 sequences, roughly 42% of which appear only once. This sample comprised cultured PBMCs, obtained from culture after CMV antigen stimulation. The receptors derive from a human donor in good health (CMV status not recorded). Some clones in this sample may be carry-over from other donors' samples.

The chain uses TRBV2 and TRBJ1-5; the match to TRBD1 covers 7 bases. The CDR3 is made up of 15 amino acids. The junction had 7 bases not matched to a gene; V was cut back by 7 bases and J by 1 base. Germline assignment: CDR1 SNHLY and CDR2 FYNNEI. The CDR3 DNA reads TGTGCCAGCACCTCGGAGACAGGGAGCAATCAGCCCCAGCATTTT. Its translation is CASTSETGSNQPQHF. The complete variable domain, with remaining parts taken from reference TRBV2 and TRBJ1-5, reads EPEVTQTPSHQVTQMGQEVILRCVPISNHLYFYWYRQILGQKVEFLVSFYNNEISEKSEIFDDQFSVERPDGSNFTLKIRSTKLEDSAMYFCASTSETGSNQPQHFGDGTRLSIL.

In its sample, this clonotype was seen many times. The V and J genes are TRBV7-2 and TRBJ2-7; D is undetermined. The CDR3 has 13 residues. In germline, CDR1 is SGHTA, CDR2 FQGNSA. V dropped 1 base and J dropped 2 bases, with 6 bases sitting between them. CDR3 sequence reads: CASSLGRPYEQYF. As DNA, the CDR3 is TGTGCCAGCAGCTTAGGCAGACCCTACGAGCAGTACTTC.

This clonotype was found a few times. The J gene is TRBJ1-5, the V gene TRBV7-2; possible D gene TRBD1, 5 bases. Germline V gives CDR1 SGHTA, CDR2 FQGNSA. The CDR3 contains 14 residues. The V end was cut by 5 bases, the J end by 4 bases, with 12 bases between. In DNA, the CDR3 is TGTGCCAGCAGCGGGGACGGGAGGAATCAGCCCCAGCATTTT. Residues: CASSGDGRNQPQHF.

V and J are TRBV20-1 and TRBJ2-3, with 11 bases aligning to TRBD2. The germline V gene has CDR1 DFQATT and CDR2 SNEGSKA (reference sequence). The CDR3 covers 16 residues. The V and J ends lost 4 bases and 2 bases, in that order; junction bases with no gene match: 8. In DNA form, the CDR3 reads TGCAGTGCTACTCCGGGACTAGCGGTTGACACAGATACGCAGTATTTT. Amino acids: CSATPGLAVDTDTQYF.

The chain combines TRBV6-2 or TRBV6-3 with TRBJ1-5; the D gene is possibly TRBD1 (5 bases). The CDR3 contains 12 residues. CDR1 and CDR2 (germline): MNHEY, SVGEGT. The V end was cut by 5 bases, the J end by 5 bases, with 7 bases between. The CDR3 bases are TGTGCCAGCAGTGGCAGGGATCAGCCCCAGCATTTT. Translation: CASSGRDQPQHF.

In the case of this clonotype: The junction departs from the called germline gene at one end, perhaps through a read error. This chain links TRBV10-3 with TRBJ2-1; TRBD1 aligns across 11 bases. CDR3 length equals 11 residues. CDR1 and CDR2 (germline): ENHRY, SYGVKD. In nucleotides, the CDR3 is TGTGCCATCAAAAAGGACAGGGGGCAGTATTTC. It encodes CAIKKDRGQYF.

The chain has TRBV14 and TRBJ2-7; a possible D gene is TRBD2 (6 bases). This CDR3 is built from 15 residues. Germline lookup yields CDR1 SGHDN and CDR2 FVKESK. Trimming removed 4 bases at V and 6 bases at J, with 19 bases between. The CDR3 loop reads CASSPLEGLGSEQYF. DNA of the CDR3: TGTGCCAGCAGCCCCTTGGAGGGTCTGGGATCCGAGCAGTACTTC.

This sequence joins TRBV5-1 and TRBJ1-1; no firm D call. The CDR3 extends over 13 amino acids. V was trimmed by 2 bases and J by 1 base, leaving 6 bases between them. From germline, CDR1 is SGHRS and CDR2 YFSETQ. The CDR3 is CASSFLPNTEAFF. As DNA, the CDR3 is TGCGCCAGCAGCTTTTTGCCGAACACTGAAGCTTTCTTT.

V usage is TRBV6-2 or TRBV6-3 and J usage is TRBJ1-5; D unclear. In germline, CDR1 is MNHEY, CDR2 SVGEGT. The CDR3 spans 13 residues. The ends were cut back, 5 bases at V and 3 bases at J, with 8 bases in the middle. The CDR3 nucleotides read TGTGCCAGCAGTCTCCCGGTCAATCAGCCCCAGCATTTT. It is translated as CASSLPVNQPQHF.

The rearrangement links TRBV7-9 to TRBJ2-7; either TRBD1 or TRBD2 may supply D (5 bases each). V was trimmed by 5 bases and J by 4 bases, leaving 15 bases between them. Looked up from germline, CDR1 is SEHNR and CDR2 is FQNEAQ (reference sequence). CDR3 length: 14 amino acids. The CDR3 loop reads CASSRRDRSYEQYF. CDR3 sequence (DNA): TGTGCCAGCAGCCGACGGGACCGAAGTTACGAGCAGTACTTC.

This clonotype was found many times. This rearrangement joins TRBV7-2 to TRBJ1-1; D not resolved. V was pared by 4 bases and J by 0 bases, with 9 bases between. The germline gives CDR1 SGHTA, CDR2 FQGNSA. This CDR3 has 14 amino acids. The CDR3, as DNA: TGTGCCAGCAGCTCAGGACGGTTGAACACTGAAGCTTTCTTT. It encodes CASSSGRLNTEAFF.

This clonotype turned up a few times. This chain uses TRBV7-6 with TRBJ1-1; TRBD1 matches 7 bases. This CDR3 comprises 15 residues. V lost 5 bases to trimming and J lost 4 bases; unmatched junction nucleotides: 10. Germline V CDR1 and CDR2: SGHVS, FNYEAQ. The CDR3 DNA sequence: TGTGCCAGCAGCCCCTTTACAGGGGTTGGCACTGAAGCTTTCTTT. This codes for CASSPFTGVGTEAFF.

The chain couples TRBV7-6 to TRBJ1-4; D call uncertain. The CDR3 runs to 17 residues. Germline V gene data show CDR1 as SGHVS and CDR2 as FNYEAQ. Trimming shortened V by 6 bases and J by 3 bases, and 20 bases separated the two germline ends. Here the CDR3 reads CASSRLRFRGSNEKLFF. The CDR3 DNA reads TGTGCCAGCAGTCGACTTCGGTTCCGTGGCTCTAATGAAAAACTGTTTTTT.

The rearrangement uses TRBV7-8 and TRBJ1-3, with D tentatively TRBD1 (5 bases). Trimming pared 1 base from V and 7 bases from J, leaving 17 bases between. The germline gives CDR1 SGHVS, CDR2 FQNEAQ. The CDR3 is made up of 16 amino acids. The CDR3 bases are TGTGCCAGCAGCTTAGACTACATGGGGCACCGGAACACCATATATTTT. This sequence encodes CASSLDYMGHRNTIYF.

This clonotype occurred a few times. The genes are TRBV7-2 and TRBJ2-7; 9 bases match TRBD2. Per the germline V gene, CDR1 is SGHTA and CDR2 is FQGNSA. Trimming cost V 1 base and J 5 bases; bases outside gene matches: 3. CDR3 length: 14 amino acids. CDR3 loop: CASSLGAGGNEQYF. Here the CDR3 DNA reads TGTGCCAGCAGCTTAGGAGCGGGAGGAAACGAGCAGTACTTC.

For the CDR3, the DNA is TGTGCCACCAGCAGAGATTTGGTGGTGCCCCAGCATTTT. The encoded protein is CATSRDLVVPQHF. V is TRBV15 and J is TRBJ1-5; D is uncertain. The germline CDR1 and CDR2 sequences are LNHNV and YYDKDF (reference sequence). CDR3 length: 13 residues. The V end was cut by 0 bases, the J end by 9 bases, with 9 bases between.

There are a few counts of this clonotype. This chain joins TRBV7-2 and TRBJ2-3; no reliable D call. CDR3 length: 16 amino acids. The V gene lost 3 bases and the J gene lost 3 bases, with 16 bases spanning the gap. From germline, CDR1 is SGHTA and CDR2 FQGNSA. The CDR3 DNA sequence: TGTGCCAGCAGCTTGAATGGAGACGCTCTAACAGATACGCAGTATTTT. Protein: CASSLNGDALTDTQYF.

This clonotype has just a few counts. The genes are TRBV6-5 and TRBJ1-3; 7 nucleotides match TRBD1. Germline lookup yields CDR1 MNHEY and CDR2 SVGAGI. The CDR3 covers 14 residues. Trimming removed 5 bases from V and 4 bases from J; junction bases left unmatched: 5. This chain's CDR3 is CASSRDSPGNTIYF. The CDR3 DNA reads TGTGCCAGCAGTCGGGACAGTCCAGGAAACACCATATATTTT.

The sample holds a few counts of this clonotype. The gene calls are TRBV7-2 and TRBJ2-7; no clear D. The germline V gene encodes CDR1 SGHTA and CDR2 FQGNSA. The CDR3 covers 13 residues. Trimming stripped 5 bases from V and 0 bases from J, with 8 bases between. CDR3: CASSTSSSYEQYF. CDR3 coding DNA: TGTGCCAGCAGCACATCTAGCTCCTACGAGCAGTACTTC. The full variable domain, its missing parts supplied by reference TRBV7-2 and TRBJ2-7, is GAGVSQSPSNKVTEKGKDVELRCDPISGHTALYWYRQSLGQGLEFLIYFQGNSAPDKSGLPSDRFSAERTGGSVSTLTIQRTQQEDSAVYLCASSTSSSYEQYFGPGTRLTVT.

The V and J genes are TRBV12-3 or TRBV12-4 and TRBJ2-2; D not resolved. Trimming shortened V by 6 bases and J by 11 bases, and 10 bases separated the two germline ends. The CDR3 is 11 residues long. The chain's CDR3 is CASSPRGELFF. In DNA form, the CDR3 reads TGTGCCAGCAGCCCACGAGGCGAGCTGTTTTTT.

This chain joins TRBV19 and TRBJ1-1; D is unresolved. Trimming left V 7 bases short and J 0 bases short, with 15 bases between. Per germline, CDR1 LNHDA and CDR2 SQIVND (reference sequence). The CDR3 sequence is 15 residues long. CDR3 amino acids: CASTGRSIMNTEAFF. In DNA, the CDR3 is TGTGCCAGTACGGGCCGAAGCATCATGAACACTGAAGCTTTCTTT.

This clonotype has more than one count but fewer than ten. The chain's CDR3 is CASSSQGGHYEQYF. DNA of the CDR3: TGTGCCAGCAGCTCCCAAGGAGGCCACTACGAGCAGTACTTC. The chain is built from TRBV7-2 and TRBJ2-7, with D tentatively TRBD2 (5 bases). CDR1 and CDR2 (germline): SGHTA, FQGNSA. The CDR3 is made up of 14 amino acids. V dropped 4 bases and J dropped 3 bases, with 13 bases sitting between them. Drawing the rest from reference TRBV7-2 and TRBJ2-7, the complete variable domain is GAGVSQSPSNKVTEKGKDVELRCDPISGHTALYWYRQSLGQGLEFLIYFQGNSAPDKSGLPSDRFSAERTGGSVSTLTIQRTQQEDSAVYLCASSSQGGHYEQYFGPGTRLTVT.

The chain combines TRBV7-9 with TRBJ2-3; weak D call: TRBD2 (5 bases). This CDR3 contains 14 residues. CDR1 SEHNR and CDR2 FQNEAQ come from the germline V gene (reference sequence). Trimming cost V 1 base and J 2 bases, with 7 bases left between them. The CDR3 here is CASSLETITDTQYF. The CDR3 region has the DNA TGTGCCAGCAGCTTAGAGACTATCACAGATACGCAGTATTTT.